The clone carrying this T cell receptor (beta chain) was seen at least ten times. The antigen is unknown. Patients were all untreated before their thyroid surgery. This sample is drawn from a study of metastatic and nonmetastatic thyroid tumors. Overall study: A comparison of repertoires was made across blood and tumor or nodule tissue from malignant and benign thyroid patients.

General study findings and limits: TCR beta diversity was reportedly significantly higher in malignant thyroid tumors than benign nodules, in blood and tumor.

Methods used by the authors: CDR3 was compared across clinicopathological groups, and the resulting differences were used to build a distant-metastasis classifier for papillary thyroid cancer. From the PCR reads, TCRdb re-called clones with MiXCR. The V and J calls were not made by the authors but by TCRdb's processing. The table lists tens of thousands of clones, around 22% of them singletons. This CDR3 spans 17 amino acids. V gave up 6 bases and J gave up 3 bases; unmatched junction bases: 16. The source of this sequence is a female donor with papillary thyroid cancer or a benign thyroid nodule (not recorded which). Some clones in this sample may be carry-over from other donors' samples. The chain has TRBV12-3 or TRBV12-4 and TRBJ1-1; 7 bases match TRBD1. Sequencing was carried out using blood. The CDR3 protein is CASSNLGRGMSYTEAFF. In DNA, the CDR3 is TGTGCCAGCAGCAACCTGGGCAGGGGGATGTCGTACACTGAAGCTTTCTTT.